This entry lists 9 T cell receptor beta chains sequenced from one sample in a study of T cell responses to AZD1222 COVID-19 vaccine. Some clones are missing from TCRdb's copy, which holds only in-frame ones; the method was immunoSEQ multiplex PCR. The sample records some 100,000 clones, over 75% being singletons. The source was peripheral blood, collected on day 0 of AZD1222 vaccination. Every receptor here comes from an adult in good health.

Here the CDR3 DNA reads TGTGCCAGCAGCTTAGATCGGGCAGGGAGCTACGAGCAGTACTTC. This codes for CASSLDRAGSYEQYF. This sequence joins TRBV11-2 and TRBJ2-7; D tentatively fits TRBD1 or TRBD2 (5 bases each). The germline CDR1 and CDR2 sequences are SGHAT and FQNNGV. V lost 0 bases, J lost 3 bases, and 12 bases lay in between. This CDR3 has 15 residues.

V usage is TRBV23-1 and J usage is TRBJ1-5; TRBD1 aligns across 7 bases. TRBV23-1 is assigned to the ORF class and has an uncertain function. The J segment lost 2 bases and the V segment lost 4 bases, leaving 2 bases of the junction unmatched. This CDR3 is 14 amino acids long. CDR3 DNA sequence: TGCGCCAGCAGTCCCGGACAGGGCAATCAGCCCCAGCATTTT. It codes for CASSPGQGNQPQHF.

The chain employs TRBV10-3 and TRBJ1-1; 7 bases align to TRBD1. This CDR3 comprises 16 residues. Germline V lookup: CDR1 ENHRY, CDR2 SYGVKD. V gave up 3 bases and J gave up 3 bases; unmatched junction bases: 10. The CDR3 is CAISENLQGTYTEAFF. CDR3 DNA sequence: TGTGCCATCAGTGAAAATCTACAGGGGACTTACACTGAAGCTTTCTTT.

The CDR3 nucleotides are TGTGCCAGCAGTGAATTGGGACAGGGAGATAGCAACTATGGCTACACCTTC. It translates to CASSELGQGDSNYGYTF. This chain links TRBV25-1 with TRBJ1-2; 9 nucleotides agree with TRBD1. CDR3 length: 17 residues. Germline CDR1 MGHDK, CDR2 SYGVNS. Trimming took 1 base from V and 2 from J; bases not matched to a gene: 8.

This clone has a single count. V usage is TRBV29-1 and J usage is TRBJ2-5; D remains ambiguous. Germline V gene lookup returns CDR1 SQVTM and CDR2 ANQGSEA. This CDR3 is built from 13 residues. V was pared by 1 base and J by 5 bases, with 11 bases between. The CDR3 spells CSVEAALRETQYF. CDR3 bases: TGCAGCGTTGAAGCCGCTCTGAGGGAGACCCAGTACTTC.

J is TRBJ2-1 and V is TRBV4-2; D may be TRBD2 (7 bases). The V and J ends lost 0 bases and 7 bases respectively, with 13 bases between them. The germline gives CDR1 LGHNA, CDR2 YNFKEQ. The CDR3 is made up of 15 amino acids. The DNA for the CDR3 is TGTGCCAGCAGCCAAGATGGGAGGGGGTGGAATGAGCAGTTCTTC. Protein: CASSQDGRGWNEQFF.

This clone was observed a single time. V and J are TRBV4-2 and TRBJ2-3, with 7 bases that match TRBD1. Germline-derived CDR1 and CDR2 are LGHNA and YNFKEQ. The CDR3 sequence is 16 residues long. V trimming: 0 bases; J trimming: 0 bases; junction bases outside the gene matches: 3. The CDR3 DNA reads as TGTGCCAGCAGCCAAGATGCAGGGGGTAGCACAGATACGCAGTATTTT. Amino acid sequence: CASSQDAGGSTDTQYF.

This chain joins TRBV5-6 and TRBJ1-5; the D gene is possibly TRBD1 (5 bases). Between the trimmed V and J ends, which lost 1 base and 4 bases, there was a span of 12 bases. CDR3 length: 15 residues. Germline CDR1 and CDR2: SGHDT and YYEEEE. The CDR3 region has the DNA TGTGCCAGCAGCTTGTGGGGCAGGGAAAATCAGCCCCAGCATTTT. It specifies CASSLWGRENQPQHF.

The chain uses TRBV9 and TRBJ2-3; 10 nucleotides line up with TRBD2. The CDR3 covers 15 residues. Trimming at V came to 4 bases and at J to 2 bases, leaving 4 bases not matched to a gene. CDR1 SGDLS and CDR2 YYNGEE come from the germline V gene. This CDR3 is CASSSGTSDTDTQYF. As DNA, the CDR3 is TGTGCCAGCAGCTCCGGGACTAGCGACACAGATACGCAGTATTTT.